Below are 31 T cell receptor beta chains sequenced from a single sample in a study of cytomegalovirus exposure and HLA in healthy donors. A multiplex PCR was run with 60 Vbeta primers and 13 Jbeta primers. Some clones are missing from TCRdb's copy, which holds only in-frame ones; the method was immunoSEQ multiplex PCR. Across fewer than 45,000 clones, the top ten clones capture roughly 1.8% of the sample. Sequencing used PBMCs. The source of these receptors is a woman in her 30s in good health and CMV-seronegative.

J is TRBJ2-7 and V is TRBV29-1; TRBD2 might be the D (6 bases). V lost 3 bases, J lost 0 bases, and 9 bases lay in between. Germline CDR1 and CDR2: SQVTM and ANQGSEA. This CDR3 comprises 13 residues. The CDR3 region has the DNA TGCAGCGTTGAGGAGGGGAGCTCCTACGAGCAGTACTTC. It codes for CSVEEGSSYEQYF.

This chain connects TRBV6-1 to TRBJ2-7; D might be TRBD1 (6 bases). This CDR3 contains 12 residues. The germline V gene has CDR1 MNHNS and CDR2 SASEGT. The ends were cut back, 6 bases at V and 3 bases at J, with 9 bases in the middle. The CDR3 DNA follows: TGTGCCAGCAGCCGACAGGACTACGAGCAGTACTTC. Amino acids: CASSRQDYEQYF.

V and J are TRBV7-2 and TRBJ2-5; D uncertain. Germline values: CDR1 SGHTA, CDR2 FQGNSA. The CDR3 length is 14 residues. V shed 5 bases and J shed 4 bases, with 14 bases lying between them. CDR3 in DNA: TGTGCCAGCAGCATTGTTGGGCTCGGAGAGACCCAGTACTTC. It is translated as CASSIVGLGETQYF.

V is TRBV6-5 and J is TRBJ2-1, with 7 nucleotides matching TRBD2. There are 15 residues in the CDR3. V trimming: 0 bases; J trimming: 6 bases; junction bases outside the gene matches: 5. CDR1 and CDR2 from the germline V gene are MNHEY and SVGAGI. The CDR3 reads CASSYSASGTNEQFF. The CDR3 DNA follows: TGTGCCAGCAGTTACTCAGCTAGCGGAACCAATGAGCAGTTCTTC.

The rearrangement joins TRBV28 to TRBJ2-7; D remains unclear. Germline V CDR1 and CDR2: MDHEN, SYDVKM. V lost 6 bases to trimming and J lost 12 bases, with 18 bases between them. The CDR3 loop spans 12 amino acids. CDR3 protein: CASSLEEQRMYF. DNA of the CDR3: TGTGCCAGCAGCTTAGAGGAACAACGGATGTACTTC.

The genes are TRBV7-3 and TRBJ2-1; D is unresolved. The CDR3 has 14 residues. Trimming stripped 6 bases from V and 6 bases from J, with 15 bases between. Germline CDR1 and CDR2: SGHTA and FQGTGA. The CDR3 sequence: CASRPHLKPNEQFF. The CDR3 DNA sequence: TGTGCCAGCAGACCGCATCTCAAGCCCAATGAGCAGTTCTTC.

The chain uses TRBV19 and TRBJ2-2; D uncertain. This CDR3 comprises 14 residues. CDR1 and CDR2 from the germline V gene are LNHDA and SQIVND (reference sequence). Trimming took off 10 bases at V and 2 bases at J, with 14 bases between the two ends. The CDR3 spells CATSTKPNTGELFF. CDR3 DNA: TGTGCCACATCGACAAAACCCAACACCGGGGAGCTGTTTTTT.

J is TRBJ2-3 and V is TRBV13; 8 positions agree with TRBD2. Germline V lookup: CDR1 PRHDT, CDR2 FYEKMQ (reference sequence). The length of the CDR3 is 18 residues. The ends lost 2 bases at V and 2 bases at J; junction bases unmatched: 12. CDR3 sequence reads: CASSLKPAGVTNTDTQYF. Written as DNA, the CDR3 is TGTGCCAGCAGCTTAAAACCAGCGGGAGTTACGAACACAGATACGCAGTATTTT.

The chain carries TRBV5-1 and TRBJ2-1, with D hard to call. Trimming pared 6 bases from V and 6 bases from J, leaving 10 bases between. CDR3 size: 12 residues. Germline values: CDR1 SGHRS, CDR2 YFSETQ. Here the CDR3 reads CASTTSLNEQFF. The CDR3 DNA reads TGCGCCAGCACGACAAGCCTCAATGAGCAGTTCTTC.

The rearrangement uses TRBV6-6 and TRBJ2-2; TRBD2 agrees at 9 bases. Germline loops: CDR1 MNHNY, CDR2 SVGAGI (reference sequence). This CDR3 has 16 residues. After removal of 2 bases from V and 3 bases from J, the junction contained 4 bases not matched to a gene. The CDR3 here is CASSYTTSGDTGELFF. CDR3 coding DNA: TGTGCCAGCAGTTACACGACTAGCGGTGACACCGGGGAGCTGTTTTTT.

The chain links TRBV30 to TRBJ1-2; a weak D match, TRBD1 (5 bases). V was shortened by 8 bases and J by 7 bases, with 14 bases between the two germline ends. CDR1 GTSNPN and CDR2 SVGIG come from the germline V gene (reference sequence). The CDR3 consists of 11 residues. The CDR3 nucleotides read TGTGCCGTCGGGGGGGTGGCTGGCTACACCTTC. Protein: CAVGGVAGYTF.

V and J are TRBV15 and TRBJ2-7; weak D call: TRBD2 (5 bases). Trimming removed 4 bases from V and 3 bases from J, with 7 bases in between. CDR1 and CDR2 from the germline V gene are LNHNV and YYDKDF (reference sequence). This CDR3 region has 12 residues. In DNA, the CDR3 is TGTGCCACCAGCACAGCGGACTACGAGCAGTACTTC. Translating gives CATSTADYEQYF.

This rearrangement joins TRBV28 to TRBJ2-1, with 8 bases fitting TRBD1. The germline CDR1 and CDR2 sequences are MDHEN and SYDVKM. With V trimmed by 3 bases and J by 4 bases, 8 bases remained unmatched. The CDR3 sequence is 16 residues long. The CDR3 region has the DNA TGTGCCAGCAGTTTCCACGACAGGGGACCATACAATGAGCAGTTCTTC. It specifies CASSFHDRGPYNEQFF.

The genes are TRBV7-2 and TRBJ2-7; TRBD2 matches at 9 bases. Looked up from germline, CDR1 is SGHTA and CDR2 is FQGNSA. With V trimmed by 6 bases and J by 2 bases, 8 bases remained unmatched. This CDR3 has 15 amino acids. CDR3 DNA sequence: TGTGCCAGCAGACTGACTAGCGGAGCGGCCTACGAGCAGTACTTC. It is translated as CASRLTSGAAYEQYF.

The genes are TRBV4-1 and TRBJ1-2; possibly TRBD1 for D (5 bases). V shed 1 base and J shed 7 bases, with 13 bases lying between them. CDR1 is MGHRA and CDR2 is YSYEKL in the germline V gene. This CDR3 region has 14 residues. The CDR3 protein is CASSQGRGEVGYTF. The DNA of the CDR3 is TGCGCCAGCAGCCAAGGGCGGGGGGAGGTTGGCTACACCTTC.

The J gene is TRBJ1-1, the V gene TRBV19; TRBD1 is a possible D gene (6 bases). The germline V and J ends were trimmed by 10 bases and 1 base, with 19 bases remaining between them. CDR1 LNHDA and CDR2 SQIVND come from the germline V gene (reference sequence). CDR3 length equals 15 residues. The chain's CDR3 is CATKGHSLGNTEAFF. CDR3 nucleotides: TGTGCCACCAAGGGACACAGTCTCGGGAACACTGAAGCTTTCTTT.

This chain uses TRBV15 with TRBJ2-3, with 8 bases identical to TRBD1. Trimming took 3 bases from V and 11 from J; bases not matched to a gene: 4. The germline gives CDR1 LNHNV, CDR2 YYDKDF (reference sequence). This CDR3 region has 12 residues. The DNA for the CDR3 is TGTGCCACCAGCAGGCCGGACAGGGAGCAGTATTTT. Its protein product is CATSRPDREQYF.

J is TRBJ2-7 and V is TRBV7-9, with D possibly being TRBD2 (5 bases). Germline loops: CDR1 SEHNR, CDR2 FQNEAQ (reference sequence). The CDR3 extends over 15 amino acids. V was trimmed by 5 bases and J by 4 bases, leaving 18 bases between them. The CDR3 reads CASSPLGSPGYEQYF. In nucleotides, the CDR3 is TGTGCCAGCAGCCCACTGGGATCCCCGGGGTACGAGCAGTACTTC.

J is TRBJ1-4 and V is TRBV29-1, with no clear D. This CDR3 contains 13 residues. Germline V gene data show CDR1 as SQVTM and CDR2 as ANQGSEA. Trimming left V 2 bases short and J 5 bases short, with 9 bases between. CDR3 DNA: TGCAGCGTTGAATTACATACAAATGAAAAACTGTTTTTT. This translates into CSVELHTNEKLFF. Supplemented by reference TRBV29-1 and TRBJ1-4, the full variable domain reads SAVISQKPSRDICQRGTSLTIQCQVDSQVTMMFWYRQQPGQSLTLIATANQGSEATYESGFVIDKFPISRPNLTFSTLTVSNMSPEDSSIYLCSVELHTNEKLFFGSGTQLSVL.

The rearrangement uses TRBV5-1 and TRBJ2-1; 8 bases agree with TRBD1. CDR3 size: 16 residues. The germline CDR1 and CDR2 sequences are SGHRS and YFSETQ. Trimming removed 0 bases from V and 7 bases from J; junction bases left unmatched: 9. The CDR3 reads CASSLAGDRIGNEQFF. CDR3 in DNA: TGCGCCAGCAGCTTGGCCGGGGACAGGATTGGTAATGAGCAGTTCTTC.

The chain links TRBV7-2 to TRBJ1-2; D gene ambiguous. V was shortened by 5 bases and J by 4 bases, with 14 bases between the two germline ends. The CDR3 consists of 14 residues. Germline V gives CDR1 SGHTA, CDR2 FQGNSA. The CDR3 nucleotides read TGTGCCAGCAGCCGGGAAATCCCTCCCTATGGCTACACCTTC. Translation gives CASSREIPPYGYTF.

The chain recombines TRBV11-3 with TRBJ2-7; 12 nucleotides align to TRBD1. V dropped 5 bases and J dropped 3; count of bases not matched to a gene: 5. CDR1 is SGHNT, CDR2 YENEEA, per germline. This CDR3 is built from 15 residues. CDR3 nucleotides: TGTGCCAGCAGCAAGGGACAGGGGGCGGACTACGAGCAGTACTTC. It codes for CASSKGQGADYEQYF.

The chain has TRBV5-1 and TRBJ2-1; no firm D call. There are 15 residues in the CDR3. Trimming took off 2 bases at V and 4 bases at J, with 13 bases between the two ends. Germline-derived CDR1 and CDR2 are SGHRS and YFSETQ. The CDR3 sequence: CASSFGQKPYNEQFF. Here the CDR3 DNA reads TGCGCCAGCAGCTTTGGGCAGAAGCCTTACAATGAGCAGTTCTTC. Drawing the rest from reference TRBV5-1 and TRBJ2-1, the complete variable domain is KAGVTQTPRYLIKTRGQQVTLSCSPISGHRSVSWYQQTPGQGLQFLFEYFSETQRNKGNFPGRFSGRQFSNSRSEMNVSTLELGDSALYLCASSFGQKPYNEQFFGPGTRLTVL.

V and J are TRBV30 and TRBJ2-7; D gene ambiguous. This CDR3 spans 14 amino acids. Germline loops: CDR1 GTSNPN, CDR2 SVGIG (reference sequence). Trimming took off 0 bases at V and 2 bases at J, with 11 bases between the two ends. CDR3 in amino acids: CAWSVRRSPYEQYF. CDR3 DNA: TGTGCCTGGAGTGTACGTAGAAGCCCCTACGAGCAGTACTTC.

As DNA, the CDR3 is TGCGCCAGCAGCCAATGGCTAGACTCCTACAATGAGCAGTTCTTC. Its protein product is CASSQWLDSYNEQFF. The chain combines TRBV4-3 with TRBJ2-1; D gene unclear. The CDR3 spans 15 residues. The V gene lost 2 bases and the J gene lost 0 bases, with 8 bases spanning the gap. Germline-derived CDR1 and CDR2 are LGHNA and YSLEER.

The chain carries TRBV5-1 and TRBJ2-5; 8 bases map to TRBD1. There are 15 residues in the CDR3. After removal of 0 bases from V and 0 bases from J, the junction contained 1 base not matched to a gene. Germline V gives CDR1 SGHRS, CDR2 YFSETQ. The chain's CDR3 is CASSLGQGNQETQYF. The CDR3 coding sequence is TGCGCCAGCAGCTTGGGACAGGGGAACCAAGAGACCCAGTACTTC.

Points on this clone: Other DNA variants within this sample encode the same CDR3. The V call is TRBV29-1, the J call TRBJ2-3; D not resolved. Germline CDR1 and CDR2: SQVTM and ANQGSEA. This CDR3 comprises 11 residues. With 7 bases removed from V and 4 bases from J, the gap between germline ends came to 9 bases. The CDR3 coding sequence is TGCAGCGCACCCTACCCAGATACGCAGTATTTT. Its translation is CSAPYPDTQYF.

The chain employs TRBV20-1 and TRBJ1-5, with D unclear. The CDR3 spans 11 residues. V was cut by 6 bases and J by 9 bases, with 12 bases left in between. The germline V gene has CDR1 DFQATT and CDR2 SNEGSKA (reference sequence). The CDR3 bases are TGCAGTGCGCCGCAAGGCGGGCCCCAGCATTTT. Protein sequence: CSAPQGGPQHF.

The rearrangement uses TRBV4-1 and TRBJ2-7; 10 bases line up with TRBD2. V lost 7 bases to trimming and J lost 5 bases; unmatched junction nucleotides: 8. Germline values: CDR1 MGHRA, CDR2 YSYEKL. CDR3 length: 14 residues. Here the CDR3 reads CASTTTSGENEQYF. The CDR3 DNA is TGCGCCAGCACCACAACTAGCGGGGAAAACGAGCAGTACTTC.

CDR3 sequence reads: CAVGTGGLNTEAFF. The CDR3 nucleotides read TGTGCCGTAGGAACAGGGGGCTTGAACACTGAAGCTTTCTTT. The V and J genes are TRBV6-1 and TRBJ1-1; 9 nucleotides line up with TRBD1. V lost 11 bases to trimming and J lost 0 bases; unmatched junction nucleotides: 7. Germline CDR1 MNHNS, CDR2 SASEGT. The CDR3 has 14 amino acids.

The V and J genes are TRBV5-4 and TRBJ2-1, with D possibly matching TRBD2 (5 bases). Germline V CDR1 and CDR2: SGHNT, YYREEE (reference sequence). The V end was cut by 6 bases, the J end by 9 bases, with 19 bases between. This CDR3 is 14 amino acids long. This CDR3 reads CASTKGGLVVEQFF. CDR3 nucleotides: TGTGCCAGCACCAAGGGCGGGCTAGTAGTTGAGCAGTTCTTC.